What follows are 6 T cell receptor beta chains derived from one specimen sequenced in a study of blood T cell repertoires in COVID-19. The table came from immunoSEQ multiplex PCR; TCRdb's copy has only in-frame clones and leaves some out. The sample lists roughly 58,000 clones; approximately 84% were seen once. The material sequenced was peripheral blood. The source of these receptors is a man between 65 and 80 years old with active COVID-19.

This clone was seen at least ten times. Here the CDR3 DNA reads TGTGCCACCAGCAGCGGAGCACACAATGAGCAGTTCTTC. Translation: CATSSGAHNEQFF. V usage is TRBV15 and J usage is TRBJ2-1; D is undetermined. CDR1 is LNHNV, CDR2 YYDKDF, per germline (reference sequence). V dropped 3 bases and J dropped 5 bases, with 8 bases sitting between them. CDR3 length equals 13 residues.

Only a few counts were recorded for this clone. The CDR3 DNA reads as TGTGCCAGTAGTATCCGCGGGGGGGCCGGCAATCAGCCCCAGCATTTT. As protein: CASSIRGGAGNQPQHF. This chain connects TRBV19 to TRBJ1-5, with a tentative D call TRBD1 (6 bases). The CDR3 has 16 residues. Germline V gene data show CDR1 as LNHDA and CDR2 as SQIVND (reference sequence). Trimming shortened V by 3 bases and J by 2 bases, and 14 bases separated the two germline ends.

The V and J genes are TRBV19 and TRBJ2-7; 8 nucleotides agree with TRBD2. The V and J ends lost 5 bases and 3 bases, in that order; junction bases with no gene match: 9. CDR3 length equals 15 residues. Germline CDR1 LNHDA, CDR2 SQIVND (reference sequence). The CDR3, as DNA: TGTGCCAGTAGTGTTCCGGGACTAGGGATCTACGAGCAGTACTTC. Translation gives CASSVPGLGIYEQYF.

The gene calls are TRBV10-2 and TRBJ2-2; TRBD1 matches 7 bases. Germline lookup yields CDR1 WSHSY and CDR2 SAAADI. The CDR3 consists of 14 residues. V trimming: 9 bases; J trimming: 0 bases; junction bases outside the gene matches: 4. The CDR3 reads CASATGPNTGELFF. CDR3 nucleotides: TGCGCCAGTGCGACAGGGCCGAACACCGGGGAGCTGTTTTTT.

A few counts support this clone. The CDR3 bases are TGTGCCAGCAGCCGGACTCGCCGGGATGAGCAGTTCTTC. Protein sequence: CASSRTRRDEQFF. The rearrangement joins TRBV2 to TRBJ2-1; D perhaps matches TRBD2 (5 bases). V was pared by 6 bases and J by 8 bases, with 14 bases between. Germline lookup yields CDR1 SNHLY and CDR2 FYNNEI. The CDR3 runs to 13 residues.

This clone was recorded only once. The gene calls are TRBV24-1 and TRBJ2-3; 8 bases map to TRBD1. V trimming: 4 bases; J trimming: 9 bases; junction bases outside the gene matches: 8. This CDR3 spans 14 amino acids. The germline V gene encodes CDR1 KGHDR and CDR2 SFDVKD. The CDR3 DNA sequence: TGTGCCACCAGTGACCCCGGACAGGGTGGCACGCAGTATTTT. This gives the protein CATSDPGQGGTQYF.